A selection of T cell receptor beta chains follows, all from one sample in a study of yellow fever vaccine responses in identical twins. Each CDR3 protein gets one entry after TCRdb re-called the RT-PCR reads with MiXCR. The sample holds around 15,000 distinct CDR3 sequences, 82% seen once. Material: T cells from blood (PBMCs), unsorted or a sorted subset (not recorded which), obtained before or after yellow fever vaccination (not recorded which). These receptors were obtained from a young woman who received the yellow fever vaccine. The CDR3 runs from the conserved cysteine through the conserved F or W. The D gene is left open where the match is weak. Clone size appears in some rows only: once, few, many, or a class for an expanded clone.

D,J,V,size,DNA,CDR3
TRBD2,TRBJ2-2,TRBV11-3,NA,TGTGCCAGCAGCTCCGATAGCGGGACCGGCACCGGGGAGCTGTTTTTT,CASSSDSGTGTGELFF
NA,TRBJ2-2,TRBV23-1,few,TGCGCCAGCAGCCGAGGGGATACGGAGCTGTTTTTT,CASSRGDTELFF
TRBD2,TRBJ2-2,TRBV12-3/TRBV12-4,NA,TGTGCCAGCAGTTTCGGACTAGCGGGGGCAACTAACACCGGGGAGCTGTTTTTT,CASSFGLAGATNTGELFF
TRBD2,TRBJ2-5,TRBV7-2,NA,TGTGCCAGCAGCTTCGGACTAGCGGGGGGCGAGACCCAGTACTTC,CASSFGLAGGETQYF
NA,TRBJ2-7,TRBV19,NA,TGTGCCAGTAGTCTCCAGTCGGGGTTCCACCCCTACGAGCAGTACTTC,CASSLQSGFHPYEQYF
TRBD2,TRBJ2-3,TRBV6-5,NA,TGTGCCAGCAGTTCCCTGATAGCGGGGGGGCCAGATACGCAGTATTTT,CASSSLIAGGPDTQYF
TRBD1,TRBJ2-1,TRBV11-3,NA,TGTGCCAGCAGCTTAGACCACCCCGGGACAGTCTCCTACAATGAGCAGTTCTTC,CASSLDHPGTVSYNEQFF
NA,TRBJ1-2,TRBV20-1,NA,TGCAGTGCTAGAGATCTCTATAGGTCCCCGGGGGGCTACACCTTC,CSARDLYRSPGGYTF
TRBD1,TRBJ2-1,TRBV19,NA,TGTGCCAGTAGATCTTCAAGGGACAGGGGAAGCAATGAGCAGTTCTTC,CASRSSRDRGSNEQFF
NA,TRBJ1-2,TRBV13,NA,TGTGCCAGCAGCTTAGGGGGGGGCTACACCTTC,CASSLGGGYTF
NA,TRBJ2-3,TRBV7-3,NA,TGTGCCAGCAGCCCGGGCTCAGATACGCAGTATTTT,CASSPGSDTQYF
TRBD1,TRBJ2-2,TRBV15,NA,TGTGCCACCAGCAGAGACAGGGGGCGCGACACCGGGGAGCTGTTTTTT,CATSRDRGRDTGELFF
TRBD1,TRBJ2-7,TRBV4-3,once,TGCGCCAGCAGCCAAATTTGGACAGGCCGAAGCTACGAGCAGTACTTC,CASSQIWTGRSYEQYF
NA,TRBJ2-3,TRBV5-1,NA,TGCGCCAGCAGCCTGGGGCCAAATGATACGCAGTATTTT,CASSLGPNDTQYF
NA,TRBJ1-2,TRBV6-1,NA,TGTGCCAGCAGCGTTACCCAGGGATATGGCTACACCTTC,CASSVTQGYGYTF
NA,TRBJ2-1,TRBV20-1,NA,TGCAGTGCTAGAGATAGAGTAGCCAGCGGCGGTGAGCAGTTCTTC,CSARDRVASGGEQFF
TRBD1,TRBJ2-7,TRBV15,NA,TGTGCCACCAGCAGGGACAGGGGGGACGAGCAGTACTTC,CATSRDRGDEQYF
TRBD1,TRBJ1-2,TRBV28,NA,TGTGCCAGCAGTTTCCGACAGGGGGAATCCTATGGCTACACCTTC,CASSFRQGESYGYTF
NA,TRBJ2-7,TRBV28,NA,TGTGCCAGCAGCGATAAATACTTGGGCCACGAGCAGTACTTC,CASSDKYLGHEQYF
NA,TRBJ2-3,TRBV5-4,NA,TGTGCCAGCAGCCGAGGTGGGGCAGAAAGCACAGATACGCAGTATTTT,CASSRGGAESTDTQYF
TRBD1,TRBJ2-1,TRBV11-3,few,TGTGCCAGCAGCGTATGGACAGGGGTCGACAATGAGCAGTTCTTC,CASSVWTGVDNEQFF
TRBD2,TRBJ2-1,TRBV28,once,TGTGCCAGCAGGGTAGCGGGAGAATTCAACAATGAGCAGTTCTTC,CASRVAGEFNNEQFF
NA,TRBJ2-7,TRBV30,few,TGTGCCTGGAGTGTAGATACAGGAGTTTACGAGCAGTACTTC,CAWSVDTGVYEQYF
NA,TRBJ1-4,TRBV2,NA,TGTGCCAGCAGTTGGAGGACAAATGAAAAACTGTTTTTT,CASSWRTNEKLFF
TRBD2,TRBJ2-3,TRBV15,NA,TGTGCCACCAGCGCTAGCGGGGGGGCCACAGATACGCAGTATTTT,CATSASGGATDTQYF
NA,TRBJ2-3,TRBV11-2,NA,TGTGCCAGCAGCCCCGACCTGGATACGCAGTATTTT,CASSPDLDTQYF
NA,TRBJ2-6,TRBV4-3,NA,TGCGCCAGCAGCCAAGGAGGAGCTGGGGCCAACGTCCTGACTTTC,CASSQGGAGANVLTF
NA,TRBJ2-7,TRBV11-1,few,TGTGCCAGCAGCTTAGTTCTATTGAACGAGCAGTACTTC,CASSLVLLNEQYF
NA,TRBJ2-7,TRBV4-1,NA,TGCGCCAGCAGCCCCGATCTTGACTACGAGCAGTACTTC,CASSPDLDYEQYF
NA,TRBJ1-2,TRBV5-1,few,TGCGCCAGCAGCTTATTGTGGACAGCCAACTATGGCTACACCTTC,CASSLLWTANYGYTF
TRBD2,TRBJ2-7,TRBV11-3,NA,TGTGCCAGCAGCCCGGCTAGCGGATCCTACGAGCAGTACTTC,CASSPASGSYEQYF
NA,TRBJ1-1,TRBV2,once,TGTGCCAGCAGTGGCACTGAAGCTTTCTTT,CASSGTEAFF
TRBD2,TRBJ2-2,TRBV19,NA,TGTGCCAGTAGTATCTTAGCGGGGGCGAACACCGGGGAGCTGTTTTTT,CASSILAGANTGELFF
TRBD1,TRBJ1-2,TRBV15,once,TGTGCCACCAGCAGCACCGGGACAGGGGTGCCGGGCTACACCTTC,CATSSTGTGVPGYTF
TRBD1,TRBJ2-3,TRBV11-3,NA,TGTGCCAGCAGCTTAGGGTCGAGACAGGGGCTCCCAGATACGCAGTATTTT,CASSLGSRQGLPDTQYF
NA,TRBJ2-1,TRBV18,NA,TGTGCCAGCTCACCACCCTCCCTTGCCTACAATGAGCAGTTCTTC,CASSPPSLAYNEQFF
TRBD1,TRBJ2-7,TRBV29-1,NA,TGCAGCGTTGGTGGGGTCGAGACAGGGGACGAGCAGTACTTC,CSVGGVETGDEQYF
NA,TRBJ2-3,TRBV4-3,NA,TGCGCCAGCAGCGACGGGGCAGATACGCAGTATTTT,CASSDGADTQYF
NA,TRBJ1-4,TRBV11-1,NA,TGTGCCAGCAGCCCTGGCAGTGAAAAACTGTTTTTT,CASSPGSEKLFF
NA,TRBJ1-1,TRBV5-1,NA,TGCGCCAGCAGCTTCCCGGGGGGGGCCACTGAAGCTTTCTTT,CASSFPGGATEAFF
NA,TRBJ2-2,TRBV7-8,NA,TGTGCCAGCAGCTTAGCGGTGGCCGCCGGGGAGCTGTTTTTT,CASSLAVAAGELFF
NA,TRBJ1-2,TRBV29-1,NA,TGCAGCGTTGAAGTTCAGGGGTGGGATGGCTACACCTTC,CSVEVQGWDGYTF
NA,TRBJ2-7,TRBV5-1,few,TGCGCCAGCAATATGAAGGGTGGCTCCTACGAGCAGTACTTC,CASNMKGGSYEQYF
TRBD2,TRBJ2-2,TRBV10-3,few,TGTGCCATCAGTGAGTCCGGCGGGGGGGACAACACCGGGGAGCTGTTTTTT,CAISESGGGDNTGELFF
NA,TRBJ2-7,TRBV19,NA,TGTGCCAGTAGTTGGGGCAAATACGAGCAGTACTTC,CASSWGKYEQYF
NA,TRBJ2-7,TRBV11-2,NA,TGTGCCAGCAGCTCAAACAGGGCAGCCTACGAGCAGTACTTC,CASSSNRAAYEQYF
NA,TRBJ2-1,TRBV7-6,NA,TGTGCCAGCAGCTTAGCAAAGGGAAAAGGACCCAATGAGCAGTTCTTC,CASSLAKGKGPNEQFF
NA,TRBJ2-2,TRBV28,NA,TGTGCCAGCAGTTTGATAGGGGGTACCGGGGAGCTGTTTTTT,CASSLIGGTGELFF
TRBD1,TRBJ1-5,TRBV6-4,NA,TGTGCCAGCAGTAACTCAGGGGGCGTTGGCAATCAGCCCCAGCATTTT,CASSNSGGVGNQPQHF
NA,TRBJ2-7,TRBV5-1,NA,TGCGCCAGCAGCTTCGGGACGGTCGGTCTTGAGCAGTACTTC,CASSFGTVGLEQYF
TRBD1,TRBJ2-7,TRBV2,once,TGTGCCAGCAGCTCCGGGACAGTTGCCTACGAGCAGTACTTC,CASSSGTVAYEQYF
NA,TRBJ2-7,TRBV23-1,NA,TGCGCCAGCAGTCCGATCCTGGACAGCTACGAGCAGTACTTC,CASSPILDSYEQYF